This passage covers 27 T cell receptor beta chains from one sample sequenced in a study of Graves' ophthalmopathy and Graves' hyperthyroidism. The authors amplified TCR beta CDR3 regions from RNA transcripts. Second-round multiplex PCR came after a first-round RT-PCR that employed HTBI primers. TCRdb re-called the multiplex PCR reads with MiXCR, one entry per CDR3 protein. The data show about 220,000 distinct CDR3 sequences, with 20% to 25% seen just once and roughly 39% held by the top ten. The sequencing input was peripheral blood. Source of these receptors: a woman in her forties or fifties with Graves' ophthalmopathy.

Ten or more counts support this clonotype. The chain recombines TRBV2 with TRBJ1-1; D might be TRBD1 (6 bases). Looked up from germline, CDR1 is SNHLY and CDR2 is FYNNEI. The CDR3 covers 14 residues. Trimming left V 5 bases short and J 6 bases short, with 16 bases between. CDR3 DNA sequence: TGTGCCAGCAGTACTGGACAGAAAGGGGCTGAAGCTTTCTTT. It translates to CASSTGQKGAEAFF.

This clonotype was recorded many times. The rearrangement joins TRBV28 to TRBJ2-7; D call uncertain. CDR1 MDHEN and CDR2 SYDVKM come from the germline V gene. V lost 2 bases and J lost 7, with 9 bases in between. The CDR3 covers 12 residues. DNA for the CDR3: TGTGCCAGCAGTTTAGCCCGGTGGGAGCAGTACTTC. The encoded protein is CASSLARWEQYF.

The table lists this clonotype with many counts. The chain is built from TRBV28 and TRBJ2-7; 10 bases are a match to TRBD2. V shed 6 bases, J shed 3 bases, and the junction held 5 bases outside the gene matches. From germline, CDR1 is MDHEN and CDR2 SYDVKM. The CDR3 has 14 amino acids. The CDR3 sequence: CASSLAGDLYEQYF. DNA for the CDR3: TGTGCCAGCAGCCTAGCGGGAGACCTCTACGAGCAGTACTTC.

This clonotype was observed many times. The chain carries TRBV3-1 and TRBJ1-1; D unresolved. This CDR3 has 14 amino acids. Per the germline V gene, CDR1 is LGHDT and CDR2 is YNNKEL (reference sequence). Trimming took 5 bases from V and 3 from J, leaving 13 bases between them. For the CDR3, the DNA is TGTGCCAGCAGCGGCTGGAGGAGGGACACTGAAGCTTTCTTT. As protein: CASSGWRRDTEAFF.

The chain joins TRBV7-8 to TRBJ1-5; 7 nucleotides match TRBD1. Germline CDR1 is SGHVS and CDR2 is FQNEAQ. V shed 5 bases and J 9 bases; nucleotides not matched to a gene: 19. This CDR3 has 17 residues. CDR3 sequence (DNA): TGTGCCAGCAGCCCCAGGGGGAGTCTAGTCCGACCTGGGCCCCAGCATTTT. Protein sequence: CASSPRGSLVRPGPQHF.

This clonotype was counted ten times or more. The chain recombines TRBV7-3 with TRBJ2-2; D may be TRBD2 (5 bases). V lost 6 bases and J lost 1, with 9 bases in between. The CDR3 length is 14 residues. CDR1 is SGHTA, CDR2 FQGTGA, per germline. The CDR3 region is CASRYEGNTGELFF. CDR3 nucleotide sequence: TGTGCCAGCAGATACGAGGGGAACACCGGGGAGCTGTTTTTT.

This clonotype appeared many times. This chain connects TRBV29-1 to TRBJ1-1; TRBD1 might be the D (6 bases). V dropped 6 bases and J dropped 0 bases, with 11 bases sitting between them. Germline CDR1 is SQVTM and CDR2 is ANQGSEA. This CDR3 spans 13 amino acids. CDR3 nucleotides: TGCAGCGTCCAAGGACAGATGAACACTGAAGCTTTCTTT. Protein product: CSVQGQMNTEAFF.

Ten or more counts support this clonotype. The chain couples TRBV6-1 to TRBJ2-2; possible D gene TRBD1, 6 bases. V was shortened by 5 bases and J by 5 bases, with 15 bases between the two germline ends. The germline V gene has CDR1 MNHNS and CDR2 SASEGT. The CDR3 has 15 residues. CDR3 in amino acids: CASSRFGTNTGELFF. CDR3 sequence (DNA): TGTGCCAGCAGTCGTTTCGGGACAAATACCGGGGAGCTGTTTTTT.

This clonotype was detected many times. V gene TRBV24-1 combines with J gene TRBJ2-7; unclear D gene. This CDR3 contains 15 residues. From germline, CDR1 is KGHDR and CDR2 SFDVKD. V was clipped by 5 bases and J by 4 bases, with 17 bases between them. CDR3 residues: CATSAAGSKKYEQYF. The CDR3 region has the DNA TGTGCCACCAGTGCGGCAGGAAGTAAAAAGTACGAGCAGTACTTC.

This clonotype was detected ten times or more. This rearrangement joins TRBV9 to TRBJ2-7; a weak D match, TRBD2 (6 bases). The germline CDR1 and CDR2 sequences are SGDLS and YYNGEE. The V end lost 0 bases, the J end lost 3 bases, and 13 bases lay between the germline ends. The CDR3 has 15 amino acids. The chain's CDR3 is CASSVGPGDVYEQYF. DNA for the CDR3: TGTGCCAGCAGCGTAGGGCCGGGAGACGTCTACGAGCAGTACTTC.

About this clonotype: A much larger clonotype is one base distant, so this may be a read error. The rearrangement links TRBV20-1 to TRBJ2-5; D not resolved. Per the germline V gene, CDR1 is DFQATT and CDR2 is SNEGSKA (reference sequence). The CDR3 consists of 13 residues. CDR3 coding DNA: TGCGGTGCTAAGAGCCCAGGCGCAGAGACCCAGTACTTC. This encodes CGAKSPGAETQYF.

This clonotype was seen a handful of times. A junction end diverges from the germline sequence, so it may reflect a read error. The gene calls are TRBV12-3 or TRBV12-4 and TRBJ1-2; 7 positions match TRBD1. This CDR3 spans 11 amino acids. This CDR3 reads CAISTGAGYIF. Written as DNA, the CDR3 is TGTGCCATCAGTACAGGGGCCGGCTACATCTTC.

This clonotype was counted many times. The CDR3 spells CASSIGGPLYEQYF. The CDR3 bases are TGTGCCAGTAGTATAGGGGGTCCCCTCTACGAGCAGTACTTC. The V call is TRBV19, the J call TRBJ2-7; D remains ambiguous. V was shortened by 1 base and J by 3 bases, with 10 bases between the two germline ends. The germline gives CDR1 LNHDA, CDR2 SQIVND (reference sequence). CDR3 length: 14 residues.

This clonotype was seen at least ten times. The gene calls are TRBV20-1 and TRBJ2-7; 8 nucleotides align to TRBD2. The CDR3 is 15 amino acids. J was trimmed by 1 base and V by 6 bases; bases with no gene match: 11. Germline V gene sequence: CDR1 DFQATT, CDR2 SNEGSKA (reference sequence). CDR3 sequence: CSANPTSGASYEQYF. For the CDR3, the DNA is TGCAGTGCGAACCCAACTAGCGGAGCGTCCTACGAGCAGTACTTC.

As to this clonotype: A much larger clone lies a single base off, so this may be a read error. The rearrangement joins TRBV7-8 to TRBJ2-1, with D unclear. CDR3 length: 15 residues. V dropped 7 bases and J dropped 4 bases, with 17 bases sitting between them. CDR1 and CDR2 (germline): SGHVS, FQNEAQ. As DNA, the CDR3 is TGTGCCAGCAAACTTGGGGAAGCAGCTTACAATGAGCAGTTCTTC. Protein sequence: CASKLGEAAYNEQFF.

The V and J genes are TRBV24-1 and TRBJ1-6; no reliable D call. The CDR3 has 13 amino acids. CDR1 and CDR2 (germline): KGHDR, SFDVKD. V was cut by 7 bases and J by 7 bases, with 10 bases left in between. This CDR3 is CATSPRPNSPLHF. In DNA form, the CDR3 reads TGTGCCACCAGCCCACGGCCGAATTCACCCCTCCACTTT.

The chain combines TRBV3-1 with TRBJ1-5; D not certain. The CDR3 loop spans 15 amino acids. Per the germline V gene, CDR1 is LGHDT and CDR2 is YNNKEL (reference sequence). With 6 bases removed from V and 8 bases from J, the gap between germline ends came to 20 bases. CDR3 DNA: TGTGCCAGCAGTTCGGATTACGGGGTCGTAAAGCCCCAGCATTTT. Protein: CASSSDYGVVKPQHF.

This clonotype was detected ten times or more. The chain combines TRBV20-1 with TRBJ1-2; tentative D call: TRBD1 (5 bases). The ends were cut back, 0 bases at V and 8 bases at J, with 16 bases in the middle. The CDR3 spans 14 residues. Germline CDR1 DFQATT, CDR2 SNEGSKA (reference sequence). In DNA form, the CDR3 reads TGCAGTGCTAGAGATTCCGGGGGTTATAAGGGCTACACCTTC. Translated, it gives CSARDSGGYKGYTF.

This clonotype occurred many times. The chain has TRBV10-2 and TRBJ2-2; D remains ambiguous. V was trimmed by 7 bases and J by 2 bases, leaving 2 bases between them. There are 11 residues in the CDR3. Per germline, CDR1 WSHSY and CDR2 SAAADI. DNA of the CDR3: TGCGCCAGCACTAACACCGGGGAGCTGTTTTTT. It specifies CASTNTGELFF.

V is TRBV11-2 and J is TRBJ1-5; 7 nucleotides match TRBD1. Germline loops: CDR1 SGHAT, CDR2 FQNNGV. The CDR3 contains 16 residues. J lost 0 bases, V lost 2 bases, and 4 bases had no gene match. The CDR3 DNA is TGTGCCAGCAGCTTAAGGGGACAGATTAGCAATCAGCCCCAGCATTTT. Translating it yields CASSLRGQISNQPQHF.

This clonotype was detected a few times. This chain uses TRBV20-1 with TRBJ2-7; D unresolved. CDR3 size: 15 residues. Germline CDR1 reads DFQATT; CDR2 reads SNEGSKA (reference sequence). V lost 4 bases and J lost 0, with 16 bases in between. The CDR3 DNA sequence: TGCAGTGCTACAAGGACGGTCAGGAGCTCCTACGAGCAGTACTTC. It encodes CSATRTVRSSYEQYF.

This clonotype was observed many times. The rearrangement joins TRBV29-1 to TRBJ2-5, with D perhaps TRBD2 (6 bases). CDR1 is SQVTM, CDR2 ANQGSEA, per germline. This CDR3 region has 14 residues. V lost 7 bases and J lost 5, with 20 bases in between. Here the CDR3 DNA reads TGCAGCGCCTCAACGGGTGGGGGGAAGGAGACCCAGTACTTC. Its translation is CSASTGGGKETQYF.

This clonotype occurred a few times. The rearrangement links TRBV30 to TRBJ2-7; D remains unclear. The V gene's germline CDR1 is GTSNPN and CDR2 SVGIG (reference sequence). This CDR3 has 11 amino acids. V was cut by 4 bases and J by 5 bases, with 9 bases left in between. In DNA form, the CDR3 reads TGTGCCTGGATGGGCCGAGACGAGCAGTACTTC. It codes for CAWMGRDEQYF. Drawing the rest from reference TRBV30 and TRBJ2-7, the complete variable domain is SQTIHQWPATLVQPVGSPLSLECTVEGTSNPNLYWYRQAAGRGLQLLFYSVGIGQISSEVPQNLSASRPQDRQFILSSKKLLLSDSGFYLCAWMGRDEQYFGPGTRLTVT.

This clonotype was counted many times. The chain joins TRBV12-3 or TRBV12-4 to TRBJ2-2, with TRBD2 as a possible D gene (6 bases). This CDR3 region has 15 residues. Between the trimmed V and J ends, which lost 5 bases and 1 base, there was a span of 11 bases. CDR3 in amino acids: CASSALAQNTGELFF. CDR3 DNA: TGTGCCAGCAGTGCACTAGCCCAGAACACCGGGGAGCTGTTTTTT.

This clonotype was seen at least ten times. The rearrangement links TRBV7-2 to TRBJ2-4; D tentatively reads TRBD1 or TRBD2 (6 bases each). CDR3 length equals 16 residues. Germline values: CDR1 SGHTA, CDR2 FQGNSA. Trimming removed 5 bases from V and 9 bases from J, with 23 bases in between. The CDR3 spells CASSQGGLARKGIQYF. In DNA form, the CDR3 reads TGTGCCAGCAGCCAAGGGGGGCTAGCACGGAAAGGCATTCAGTACTTC.

This clonotype has at least ten counts. A clone one base away is much larger, so this may be a read error. The CDR3 end shows no conserved phenylalanine or tryptophan, and so a read error is likely. This rearrangement joins TRBV12-3 or TRBV12-4 to TRBJ1-1; TRBD1 agrees at 9 bases. CDR3 length equals 15 residues. The ends lost 5 bases at V and 2 bases at J; junction bases unmatched: 6. The CDR3 region has the DNA TGTGCCAGCAGTAAAGCGACAGGGGGAAACACTGAAGCTTTCTTG. The encoded protein is CASSKATGGNTEAFL.

The V call is TRBV7-2, the J call TRBJ2-5; no reliable D call. With 5 bases removed from V and 5 bases from J, the gap between germline ends came to 12 bases. CDR1 is SGHTA and CDR2 is FQGNSA in the germline V gene. This CDR3 region has 13 residues. The CDR3 DNA reads TGTGCCAGCAGCAAAAATGGTTTCGAGACCCAGTACTTC. Its protein product is CASSKNGFETQYF.